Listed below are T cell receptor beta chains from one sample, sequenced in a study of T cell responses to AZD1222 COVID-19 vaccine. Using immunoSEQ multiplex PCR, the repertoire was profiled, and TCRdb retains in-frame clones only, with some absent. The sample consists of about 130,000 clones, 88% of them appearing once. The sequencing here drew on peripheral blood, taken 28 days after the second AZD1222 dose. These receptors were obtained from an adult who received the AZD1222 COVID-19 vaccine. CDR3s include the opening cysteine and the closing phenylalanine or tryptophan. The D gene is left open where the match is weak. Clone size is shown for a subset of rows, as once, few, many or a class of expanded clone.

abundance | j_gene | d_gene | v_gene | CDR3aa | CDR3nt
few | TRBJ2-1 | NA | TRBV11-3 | CASSIMRGPVYNEQFF | TGTGCCAGCAGCATAATGCGGGGGCCGGTTTACAATGAGCAGTTCTTC
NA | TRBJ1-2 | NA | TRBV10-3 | CAISESTDRGYTF | TGTGCCATCAGTGAGTCCACTGATAGGGGCTACACCTTC
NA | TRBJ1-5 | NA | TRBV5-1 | CASSLGPTGNQPQHF | TGCGCCAGCAGCTTGGGCCCTACGGGGAATCAGCCCCAGCATTTT
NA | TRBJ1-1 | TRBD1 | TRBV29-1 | CSVEKGQGYSEAFF | TGCAGCGTAGAAAAGGGACAGGGATATTCTGAAGCTTTCTTT
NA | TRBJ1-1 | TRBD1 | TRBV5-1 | CASSSLSTGKNTEAFF | TGCGCCAGCAGCTCCCTCTCGACAGGGAAGAACACTGAAGCTTTCTTT
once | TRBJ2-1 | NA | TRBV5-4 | CASSVQTMGFF | TGTGCCAGCAGCGTGCAGACAATGGGGTTCTTC
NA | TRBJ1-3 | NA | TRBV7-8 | CASSPFRGGGNTIYF | TGTGCCAGCAGCCCCTTCAGGGGTGGTGGAAACACCATATATTTT
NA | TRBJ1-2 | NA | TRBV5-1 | CASSLAGGADTF | TGCGCCAGCAGCTTGGCGGGGGGCGCGGACACCTTC
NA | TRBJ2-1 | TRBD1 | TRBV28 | CASSPTGDEQFF | TGTGCCAGCAGTCCAACAGGGGATGAGCAGTTCTTC
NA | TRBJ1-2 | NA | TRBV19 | CASSGDKGGSDYGYTF | TGTGCCAGTTCCGGGGACAAGGGCGGGTCCGACTATGGCTACACCTTC
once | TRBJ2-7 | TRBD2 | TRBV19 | CASSASGGHYEQYF | TGTGCCAGTAGCGCTAGCGGAGGCCACTACGAGCAGTACTTC
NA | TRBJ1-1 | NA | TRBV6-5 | CASRIFGGNTEAFF | TGTGCCAGCCGGATTTTTGGGGGGAACACTGAAGCTTTCTTT
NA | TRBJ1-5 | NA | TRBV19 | CASSIRTVQQPQHF | TGTGCCAGTAGTATTAGGACCGTACAGCAGCCCCAGCATTTT
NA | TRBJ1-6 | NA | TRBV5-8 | CASSYRGKSSPLHF | TGTGCCAGCAGCTACCGGGGCAAGAGTTCACCCCTCCACTTT
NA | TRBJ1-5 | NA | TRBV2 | CASSFQGNNQPQHF | TGTGCCAGCAGTTTCCAGGGGAACAATCAGCCCCAGCATTTT
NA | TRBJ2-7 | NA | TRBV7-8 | CASSPTGQSYEQYF | TGTGCCAGCAGCCCGACTGGGCAGTCCTACGAGCAGTACTTC
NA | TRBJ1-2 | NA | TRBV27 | CASGGAHVNYGYTF | TGTGCCAGCGGGGGGGCCCATGTTAACTATGGCTACACCTTC
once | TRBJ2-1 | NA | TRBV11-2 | CASSLVGYNEQFF | TGTGCCAGCAGCTTAGTGGGTTACAATGAGCAGTTCTTC
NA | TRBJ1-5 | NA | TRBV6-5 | CASSPLGDQPQHF | TGTGCCAGCAGTCCCCTCGGAGATCAGCCCCAGCATTTT
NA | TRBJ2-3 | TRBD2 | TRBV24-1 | CATKGRREATDTQYF | TGTGCCACCAAGGGTCGGCGGGAGGCCACAGATACGCAGTATTTT
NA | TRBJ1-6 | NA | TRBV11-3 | CASSLAGRRNSPLHF | TGTGCCAGCAGCTTGGCAGGGAGGAGGAATTCACCCCTCCACTTT
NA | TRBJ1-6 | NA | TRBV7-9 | CASSAGGSPLHF | TGTGCCAGCAGCGCGGGGGGTTCACCCCTCCACTTT
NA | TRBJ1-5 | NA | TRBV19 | CASRPDSNQPQHF | TGTGCCAGTAGACCAGATAGCAATCAGCCCCAGCATTTT
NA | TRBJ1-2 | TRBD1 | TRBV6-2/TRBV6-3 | CASSYPSTGRYGYTF | TGTGCCAGCAGTTACCCTTCGACAGGGAGGTATGGCTACACCTTC
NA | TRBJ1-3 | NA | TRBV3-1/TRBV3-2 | CASSAGTRSGNTIYF | TGTGCCAGCAGCGCAGGGACGCGCTCTGGAAACACCATATATTTT
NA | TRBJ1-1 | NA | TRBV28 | CASAVRGREAFF | TGTGCCAGCGCTGTTAGAGGTCGGGAAGCTTTCTTT
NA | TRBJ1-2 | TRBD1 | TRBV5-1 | CASSLETGGGGYTF | TGCGCCAGCAGCTTGGAGACAGGGGGAGGCGGCTACACCTTC
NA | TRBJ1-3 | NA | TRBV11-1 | CASSGRQWQAHTIYF | TGTGCCAGCAGCGGCCGGCAATGGCAGGCGCACACCATATATTTT
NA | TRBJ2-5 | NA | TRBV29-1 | CSFRDFGGETQYF | TGCAGTTTTAGGGACTTTGGGGGGGAGACCCAGTACTTC
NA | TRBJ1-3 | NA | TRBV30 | CAWSRTLTGNTIYF | TGTGCCTGGAGTAGGACCCTCACTGGAAACACCATATATTTT
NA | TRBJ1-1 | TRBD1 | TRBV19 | CASSRPQGVAFF | TGTGCCAGTAGTAGACCACAGGGGGTGGCTTTCTTT
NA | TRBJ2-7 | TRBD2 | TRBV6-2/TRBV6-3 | CASSLATPLTSDASYEQYF | TGTGCCAGCAGTCTCGCCACCCCTCTTACTAGCGACGCCTCCTACGAGCAGTACTTC
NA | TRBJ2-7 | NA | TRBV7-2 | CASSQTGTASYEQYF | TGTGCCAGCAGCCAGACCGGGACGGCCTCCTACGAGCAGTACTTC
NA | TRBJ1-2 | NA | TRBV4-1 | CASSQVVFSGLNYGYTF | TGCGCCAGCAGCCAAGTTGTTTTCTCCGGACTGAACTATGGCTACACCTTC
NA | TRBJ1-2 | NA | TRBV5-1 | CASSLESPNYGYTF | TGCGCCAGCAGCTTGGAGTCCCCCAACTATGGCTACACCTTC
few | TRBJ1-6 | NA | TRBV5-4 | CASSLEGVGNNSPLHF | TGTGCCAGCAGCTTAGAAGGAGTGGGGAATAATTCACCCCTCCACTTT
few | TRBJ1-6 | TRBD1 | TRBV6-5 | CASSTQTGYNSPLHF | TGTGCCAGCAGTACCCAGACAGGGTATAATTCACCCCTCCACTTT
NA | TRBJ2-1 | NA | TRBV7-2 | CASSLDPSYYNEQFF | TGTGCCAGCAGCTTAGATCCGTCCTACTACAATGAGCAGTTCTTC
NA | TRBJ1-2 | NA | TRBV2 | CASSEELAKSGYTF | TGTGCCAGCAGTGAAGAACTGGCGAAATCGGGCTACACCTTC
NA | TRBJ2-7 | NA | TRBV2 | CASSAVAASSYEQYF | TGTGCCAGCAGTGCAGTTGCAGCTAGCTCCTACGAGCAGTACTTC
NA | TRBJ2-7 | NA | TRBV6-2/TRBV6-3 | CASSPGGREAPEQYF | TGTGCCAGCAGCCCCGGAGGCAGGGAAGCTCCCGAGCAGTACTTC
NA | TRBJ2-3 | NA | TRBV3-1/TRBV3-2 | CASSQVEGLTQYF | TGTGCCAGCAGCCAAGTGGAGGGGTTGACGCAGTATTTT
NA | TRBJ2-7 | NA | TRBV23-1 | CASSHGLRGCYEQYF | TGCGCCAGCAGTCATGGGCTCAGGGGCTGTTACGAGCAGTACTTC
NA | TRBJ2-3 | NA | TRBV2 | CASNLRVGMFNADTQYF | TGTGCCAGCAATCTCAGGGTGGGTATGTTCAACGCAGATACGCAGTATTTT
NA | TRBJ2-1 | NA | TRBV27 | CATRKGGRSRNEQFF | TGTGCCACTCGAAAGGGGGGTCGATCAAGGAATGAGCAGTTCTTC
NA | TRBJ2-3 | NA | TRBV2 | CASRKWDTQYF | TGTGCCAGCAGAAAGTGGGATACGCAGTATTTT
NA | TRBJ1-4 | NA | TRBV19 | CASSIATDATNEKLFF | TGTGCCAGTAGTATCGCGACAGACGCAACTAATGAAAAACTGTTTTTT
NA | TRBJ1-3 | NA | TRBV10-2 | CASSDNSGNTIYF | TGCGCCAGCAGTGATAACTCTGGAAACACCATATATTTT
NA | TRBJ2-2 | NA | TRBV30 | CAWSPERELVTGELFF | TGTGCCTGGAGTCCTGAGAGGGAATTAGTCACCGGGGAGCTGTTTTTT
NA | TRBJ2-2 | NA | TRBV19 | CASSILGSGELFF | TGTGCCAGTAGTATTCTAGGATCCGGGGAGCTGTTTTTT
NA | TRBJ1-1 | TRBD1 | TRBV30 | CARKTLTGVLTEAFF | TGTGCCCGAAAAACGCTGACAGGGGTATTGACTGAAGCTTTCTTT